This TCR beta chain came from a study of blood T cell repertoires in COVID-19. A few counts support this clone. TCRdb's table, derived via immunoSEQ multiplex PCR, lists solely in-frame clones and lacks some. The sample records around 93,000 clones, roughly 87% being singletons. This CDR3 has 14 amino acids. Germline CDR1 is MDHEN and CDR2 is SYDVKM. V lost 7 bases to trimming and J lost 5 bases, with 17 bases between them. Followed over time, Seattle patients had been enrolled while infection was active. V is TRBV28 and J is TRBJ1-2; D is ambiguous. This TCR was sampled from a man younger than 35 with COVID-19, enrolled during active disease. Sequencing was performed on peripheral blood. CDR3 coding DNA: TGTGCCAGCACCAAGCGGCTTAGAGGATATGGCTACACCTTC. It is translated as CASTKRLRGYGYTF.